Listed here are 3 T cell receptor beta chains from one sample, sequenced in a study of blood T cell repertoires in COVID-19 (dated by TCRdb to between 2020 and 2021). Preparation of the library involved the immunoSEQ multiplex PCR assay. TCRdb's version of the immuneACCESS table is confined to in-frame rearrangements and falls short of the full clone set. An unresolved V gene accounts for under half of the shortfall where checked; the remainder is of unknown origin. The sample data list more than 250,000 clones, and around nine tenths of these were observed just once. The ten largest clones represent 1% of the sample. The sequenced sample was peripheral blood. These TCRs come from a man aged 50 to 60 with active or convalescent COVID-19.

The rearrangement links TRBV12-3 or TRBV12-4 to TRBJ1-6; TRBD1 is a possible D gene (6 bases). The CDR3 covers 13 residues. The ends were cut back, 1 base at V and 8 bases at J, with 6 bases in the middle. The DNA for the CDR3 is TGTGCCAGCAGTTTAGACAGGGATTCACCCCTCCACTTT. It is translated as CASSLDRDSPLHF.

This rearrangement joins TRBV15 to TRBJ1-1; D gene unclear. V was clipped by 1 base and J by 3 bases, with 12 bases between them. Germline assignment: CDR1 LNHNV and CDR2 YYDKDF (reference sequence). There are 15 residues in the CDR3. For the CDR3, the DNA is TGTGCCACCAGCAGAGCTGTTTACGGGGACACTGAAGCTTTCTTT. This sequence encodes CATSRAVYGDTEAFF.

V usage is TRBV30 and J usage is TRBJ2-5, with D possibly being TRBD2 (6 bases). CDR1 and CDR2 from the germline V gene are GTSNPN and SVGIG (reference sequence). The CDR3 consists of 15 residues. Trimming stripped 0 bases from V and 5 bases from J, with 16 bases between. In DNA form, the CDR3 reads TGTGCCTGGAGTGTAGTGGGAGGCCCTCGCGAGACCCAGTACTTC. Translated, it gives CAWSVVGGPRETQYF.